This entry features one T cell receptor beta chain sequence. The entry originates in a study of blood T cell repertoires in COVID-19. The CDR3 is 15 residues long. Per germline, CDR1 SGHDN and CDR2 FVKESK. Trimming removed 1 base from V and 5 bases from J; junction bases left unmatched: 7. Per the study methods: Reference gene primer amplification in the assay estimated nucleated cell counts. TCRdb keeps only in-frame clones here, not all; method: immunoSEQ multiplex PCR. V and J calls and clone size are copied from that table; D and trimming were computed from the DNA. This sample yields hundreds of thousands of clones, of which roughly 87% are seen a single time; more than 2% belongs to the top ten.

V gene TRBV14 combines with J gene TRBJ2-7, with 8 bases fitting TRBD1. This clonotype was sampled from a young man with active or convalescent COVID-19. Sequenced input: peripheral blood. CDR3 bases: TGTGCCAGCAGCCAAGCCTGGGACAGGAGGCACGAGCAGTACTTC. The encoded protein is CASSQAWDRRHEQYF. The full variable domain, rest sourced from reference TRBV14 and TRBJ2-7, is EAGVTQFPSHSVIEKGQTVTLRCDPISGHDNLYWYRRVMGKEIKFLLHFVKESKQDESGMPNNRFLAERTGGTYSTLKVQPAELEDSGVYFCASSQAWDRRHEQYFGPGTRLTVT.